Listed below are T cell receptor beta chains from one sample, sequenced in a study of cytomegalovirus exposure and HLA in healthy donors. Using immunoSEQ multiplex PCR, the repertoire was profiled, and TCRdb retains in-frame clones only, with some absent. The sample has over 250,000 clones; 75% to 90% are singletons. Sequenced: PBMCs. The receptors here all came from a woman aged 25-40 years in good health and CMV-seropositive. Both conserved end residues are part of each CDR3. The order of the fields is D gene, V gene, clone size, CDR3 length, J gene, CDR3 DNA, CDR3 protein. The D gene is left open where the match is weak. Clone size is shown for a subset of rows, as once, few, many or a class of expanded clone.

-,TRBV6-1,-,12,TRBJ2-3,TGTGCCAGCAGTGAGTTCGTAGATACGCAGTATTTT,CASSEFVDTQYF
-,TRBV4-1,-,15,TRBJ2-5,TGCGCCAGCAGCCAAGATCACAACATACAAGAGACCCAGTACTTC,CASSQDHNIQETQYF
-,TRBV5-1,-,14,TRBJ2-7,TGCGCCAGCAGCCAGGACATGGGGGTCTACGAGCAGTACTTC,CASSQDMGVYEQYF
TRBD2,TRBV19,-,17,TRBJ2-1,TGTGCCAGCCTAGGGCTACTAGCGGGAGGGAGGGACAATGAGCAGTTCTTC,CASLGLLAGGRDNEQFF
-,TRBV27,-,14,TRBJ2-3,TGTGCCAGCAGTTATACCCCACCCGCAGATACGCAGTATTTT,CASSYTPPADTQYF
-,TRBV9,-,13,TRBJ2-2,TGTGCCAGCAGCGTAACGGTCACCGGGGAGCTGTTTTTT,CASSVTVTGELFF
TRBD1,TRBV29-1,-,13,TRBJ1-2,TGCAGCGTTGTGGGACAGGAGAACTATGGCTACACCTTC,CSVVGQENYGYTF
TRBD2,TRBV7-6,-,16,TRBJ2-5,TGTGCCAGCAGCCCGACTAGCGGGGGCCAGAGGGAGACCCAGTACTTC,CASSPTSGGQRETQYF
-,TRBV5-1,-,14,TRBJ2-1,TGCGCCAGCAGCTTGGGATCTGACTACAATGAGCAGTTCTTC,CASSLGSDYNEQFF
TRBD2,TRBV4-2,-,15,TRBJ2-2,TGTGCCAGCACCATTAGCGGGCTGAACACCGGGGAGCTGTTTTTT,CASTISGLNTGELFF
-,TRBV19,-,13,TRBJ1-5,TGTGCCAGTGGACGGGGTGTAGGTCAGCCCCAGCATTTT,CASGRGVGQPQHF
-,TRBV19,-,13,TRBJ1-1,TGTGCCACAAAGGAGGGGTCCCCCTCTGAAGCTTTCTTT,CATKEGSPSEAFF
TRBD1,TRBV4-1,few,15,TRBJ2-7,TGCGCCAGCGCCGCTTCACAGGGGCCGGCCGACGAGCAGTACTTC,CASAASQGPADEQYF
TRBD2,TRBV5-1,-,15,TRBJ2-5,TGCGCCAGCAGCCCATCGACTAGCGGGGGAGAGACCCAGTACTTC,CASSPSTSGGETQYF
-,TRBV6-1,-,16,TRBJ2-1,TGTGCCAGCAGTGAAGACCCTCAGAGGTGGGACAATGAGCAGTTCTTC,CASSEDPQRWDNEQFF
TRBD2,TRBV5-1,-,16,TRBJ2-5,TGCGCCAGCAGCTTGACTAGCGAGGGGACCCAAGAGACCCAGTACTTC,CASSLTSEGTQETQYF
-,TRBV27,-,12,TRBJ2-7,TGTGCCAGCTCTGGGGGGTCCCGCGAGCAGTACTTC,CASSGGSREQYF
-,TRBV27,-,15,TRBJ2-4,TGTGCCAGCAGTCGCGCAGGGGTTGCCAAAAACATTCAGTACTTC,CASSRAGVAKNIQYF
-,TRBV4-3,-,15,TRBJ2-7,TGCGCCAGCAGCCAAGGGTGGCAGGGGGGGTACGAGCAGTACTTC,CASSQGWQGGYEQYF
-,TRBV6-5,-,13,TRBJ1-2,TGTGCCAGCAGTTCTTCAGGGTATCGTGGCTACACCTTC,CASSSSGYRGYTF
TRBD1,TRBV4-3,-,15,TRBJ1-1,TGCGCCAGCAGCCCGGACAGGGGGCTGAACACTGAAGCTTTCTTT,CASSPDRGLNTEAFF
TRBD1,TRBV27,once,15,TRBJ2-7,TGTGCCAGCAGTGACGGACAGGGCCCCCTCGCCGAGCAGTACTTC,CASSDGQGPLAEQYF
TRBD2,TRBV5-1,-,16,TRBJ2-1,TGCGCCAGCAGCTTGTGGACTAGCGGCTCCTACAATGAGCAGTTCTTC,CASSLWTSGSYNEQFF
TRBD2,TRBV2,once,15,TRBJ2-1,TGTGCCAGCGGGGTATGGCCCCCGGGGGGTAATGAGCAGTTCTTC,CASGVWPPGGNEQFF
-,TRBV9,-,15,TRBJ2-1,TGTGCCAGCAGCGTAGGGAGCGGCTCCTACAATGAGCAGTTCTTC,CASSVGSGSYNEQFF
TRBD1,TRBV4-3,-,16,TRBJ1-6,TGCGCCAGCAGCGCATCCGGGACAGGGTATAATTCACCCCTCCACTTT,CASSASGTGYNSPLHF
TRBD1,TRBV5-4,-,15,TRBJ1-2,TGTGCCAGCAGCGCCCGGTTAGGACAGGGCCCAAGCTACACCTTC,CASSARLGQGPSYTF
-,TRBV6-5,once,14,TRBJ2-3,TGTGCCAGCAGTTATTCACAGGGTATAGATACGCAGTATTTT,CASSYSQGIDTQYF
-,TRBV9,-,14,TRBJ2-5,TGTGCCAGCAGCGATAGTGGTATCCAAGAGACCCAGTACTTC,CASSDSGIQETQYF
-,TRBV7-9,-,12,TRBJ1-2,TGTGCCAGCAACGGGGCCTCCTATGGCTACACCTTC,CASNGASYGYTF
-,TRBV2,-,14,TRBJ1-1,TGTGCCAGCAGTGAGAACGGCCTGAACACTGAAGCTTTCTTT,CASSENGLNTEAFF
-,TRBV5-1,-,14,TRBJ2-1,TGCGCCAGCAGCCGGACTAACCTATGGGATGAGCAGTTCTTC,CASSRTNLWDEQFF
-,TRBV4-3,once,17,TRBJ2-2,TGCGCCAGCAGCCAAGAATTAGGGGAATTGAACACCGGGGAGCTGTTTTTT,CASSQELGELNTGELFF
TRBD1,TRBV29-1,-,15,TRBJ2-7,TGCAGCGTTGAAGGGGGGGACAGGTCTCCTTACGAGCAGTACTTC,CSVEGGDRSPYEQYF
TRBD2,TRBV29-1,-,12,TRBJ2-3,TGCAGCGTTGAAGTAAGGGGCGGGGGGCAGTATTTT,CSVEVRGGGQYF
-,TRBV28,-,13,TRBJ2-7,TGTGCCAGCAGTTTAGGGAGCTCCTACGAGCAGTACTTC,CASSLGSSYEQYF
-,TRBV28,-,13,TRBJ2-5,TGTGCCAGCAACGAGGAGGGGAGGGAGACCCAGTACTTC,CASNEEGRETQYF
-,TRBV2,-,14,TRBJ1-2,TGTGCCAGCAGTGAACGGCTGGGGAGCTATGGCTACACCTTC,CASSERLGSYGYTF
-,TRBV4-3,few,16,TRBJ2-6,TGCGCCAGCAGCCAAGATTTAGGGTCTGGGGCCAACGTCCTGACTTTC,CASSQDLGSGANVLTF
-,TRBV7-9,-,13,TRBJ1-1,TGTGCCAGCAGTAAACAGGGAACCACTGAAGCTTTCTTT,CASSKQGTTEAFF
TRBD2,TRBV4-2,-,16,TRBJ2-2,TGTGCCAGCAGCCAAGAGGACGGGAGGTTAACCGGGGAGCTGTTTTTT,CASSQEDGRLTGELFF
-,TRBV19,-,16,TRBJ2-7,TGTGCCAGTAGTATAGGCGGAGGACAGTTTACCTACGAGCAGTACTTC,CASSIGGGQFTYEQYF
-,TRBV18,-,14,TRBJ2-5,TGTGCCAGCTCACCACTCACCGTAAAAGAGACCCAGTACTTC,CASSPLTVKETQYF
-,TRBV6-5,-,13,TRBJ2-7,TGTGCCAGCAGTTACACCCCGATGGGCGAGCAGTACTTC,CASSYTPMGEQYF
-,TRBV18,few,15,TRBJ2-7,TGTGCCAGCTCACCAGGCGTTACTGGAACCTACGAGCAGTACTTC,CASSPGVTGTYEQYF
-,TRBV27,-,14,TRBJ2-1,TGTGCCAGCAGAACGTTAGCATCCGGGAATGAGCAGTTCTTC,CASRTLASGNEQFF
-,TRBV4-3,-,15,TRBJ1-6,TGCGCCAGCAGCCAATTGGACAGTAGAAATTCACCCCTCCACTTT,CASSQLDSRNSPLHF
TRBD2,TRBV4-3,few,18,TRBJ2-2,TGCGCCAGCAGCCAAGTGACTAGCGGGGGGGCGGGCACCGGGGAGCTGTTTTTT,CASSQVTSGGAGTGELFF
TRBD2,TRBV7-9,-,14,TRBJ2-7,TGTGCCAGCAGCTCCAAGGGACTAGCTTACGAGCAGTACTTC,CASSSKGLAYEQYF
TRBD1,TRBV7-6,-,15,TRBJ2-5,TGTGCCAGCAGCACTACAGGGGGAGCTGGGGAGACCCAGTACTTC,CASSTTGGAGETQYF
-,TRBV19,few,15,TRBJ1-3,TGTGCCAGTAGTATTCAAGATCTGCGTGGAAACACCATATATTTT,CASSIQDLRGNTIYF
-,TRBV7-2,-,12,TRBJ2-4,TGTGCCAGCAGCTCCCCCCCGAACATTCAGTACTTC,CASSSPPNIQYF
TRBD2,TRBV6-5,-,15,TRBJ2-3,TGTGCCAGCAGGTATTGGAGCGGGGGCACAGATACGCAGTATTTT,CASRYWSGGTDTQYF